The next 6 T cell receptor beta chains were all read from a single sample in a study of OX40 agonist ivuxolimab in advanced cancers. Libraries were prepared by immunoSEQ multiplex PCR; TCRdb keeps only in-frame clonotypes and omits some of them. In the table there are 60,000 or so clones, approximately 86% of which are singletons. Sequenced here: CD4+ or CD8+ T cells sorted from blood, sampled in a trial of the OX40 agonist ivuxolimab. All receptors derive from an adult with an advanced solid tumor such as melanoma, head and neck, liver or kidney cancer.

The chain couples TRBV2 to TRBJ1-2; D might be TRBD1 (5 bases). The CDR3 covers 12 residues. V gave up 10 bases and J gave up 8 bases, with 17 bases separating them. Germline V gene data show CDR1 as SNHLY and CDR2 as FYNNEI. The CDR3 spells CATRGVVGGYTF. Written as DNA, the CDR3 is TGTGCCACCCGGGGCGTGGTGGGCGGCTACACCTTC. The whole variable domain, remainder taken from reference TRBV2 and TRBJ1-2, is EPEVTQTPSHQVTQMGQEVILRCVPISNHLYFYWYRQILGQKVEFLVSFYNNEISEKSEIFDDQFSVERPDGSNFTLKIRSTKLEDSAMYFCATRGVVGGYTFGSGTRLTVV.

The chain recombines TRBV5-4 with TRBJ2-1, with 11 bases lining up with TRBD2. This CDR3 is 15 amino acids long. Germline values: CDR1 SGHNT, CDR2 YYREEE (reference sequence). J was trimmed by 4 bases and V by 4 bases; bases with no gene match: 4. The CDR3 nucleotides read TGTGCCAGCAGCCAAGGACTAGCGGGTTACAATGAGCAGTTCTTC. Its protein product is CASSQGLAGYNEQFF. The whole variable domain, remainder taken from reference TRBV5-4 and TRBJ2-1, is ETGVTQSPTHLIKTRGQQVTLRCSSQSGHNTVSWYQQALGQGPQFIFQYYREEENGRGNFPPRFSGLQFPNYSSELNVNALELDDSALYLCASSQGLAGYNEQFFGPGTRLTVL.

A single count supports this clone. J is TRBJ1-2 and V is TRBV30; perhaps TRBD1 as D (5 bases). The V end lost 1 base, the J end lost 5 bases, and 5 bases lay between the germline ends. CDR1 and CDR2 from the germline V gene are GTSNPN and SVGIG (reference sequence). The CDR3 contains 11 residues. Here the CDR3 reads CAWSAGYGYTF. The CDR3 DNA reads as TGTGCCTGGAGTGCAGGGTATGGCTACACCTTC.

The V and J genes are TRBV4-2 and TRBJ1-1; tentative D call: TRBD1 (6 bases). V was trimmed by 4 bases and J by 6 bases, leaving 18 bases between them. CDR1 LGHNA and CDR2 YNFKEQ come from the germline V gene. CDR3 length equals 15 residues. The CDR3 loop reads CASSPSNRARAEAFF. CDR3 nucleotide sequence: TGTGCCAGCAGCCCCTCAAACAGGGCTCGGGCTGAAGCTTTCTTT.

The chain carries TRBV18 and TRBJ2-1; D possibly corresponds to TRBD1 (6 bases). V was shortened by 3 bases and J by 10 bases, with 7 bases between the two germline ends. The CDR3 is made up of 11 amino acids. Germline V CDR1 and CDR2: KGHSH, LQKENI. For the CDR3, the DNA is TGTGCCAGCTCACCCGGGACAGAGCAGTTCTTC. This gives the protein CASSPGTEQFF.

This sequence joins TRBV19 and TRBJ2-4; 7 bases fit TRBD1. The V gene's germline CDR1 is LNHDA and CDR2 SQIVND (reference sequence). The CDR3 has 14 residues. J gave up 11 bases and V 6 bases, and 13 bases lay outside the gene matches. CDR3 coding DNA: TGTGCCAGTAGGAATTCCGGGACAGCGAACGTTCAGTACTTC. Protein: CASRNSGTANVQYF.